The 27 T cell receptor beta chains below all came from one sample that was sequenced in a study of monozygotic twins with inflammatory bowel disease. Reprocessing the 5' RACE reads, TCRdb reports a single entry for every CDR3 protein and omits DNA. This sample's table has 350,000 to 550,000 distinct CDR3 sequences. Specimen: blood. These receptor sequences come from a human donor with ulcerative colitis or Crohn's disease, or a healthy co-twin of an affected twin (not recorded which).

J is TRBJ2-7 and V is TRBV27; TCRdb selects TRBD2, and the lack of DNA leaves this call unchecked. Germline lookup yields CDR1 MNHEY and CDR2 SMNVEV (reference sequence). The CDR3 is 15 residues long. The CDR3 sequence: CASSSLGGLSYEQYF.

CDR3 sequence reads: CSFRGAGGTDTQYF. The V and J genes are TRBV29-1 and TRBJ2-3; the TCRdb call, TRBD1, lacks DNA for checking. Germline values: CDR1 SQVTM, CDR2 ANQGSEA. The CDR3 covers 14 residues.

The V call is TRBV29-1, the J call TRBJ2-7; TCRdb outputs TRBD1, but without DNA this stays unchecked. This CDR3 region has 15 residues. Germline V CDR1 and CDR2: SQVTM, ANQGSEA. The CDR3 reads CSVEDITGETYEQYF.

This chain uses TRBV28 with TRBJ2-5; absent DNA, TCRdb's TRBD2 call cannot be checked. The CDR3 totals 14 residues. CDR1 is MDHEN and CDR2 is SYDVKM in the germline V gene. CDR3 sequence reads: CASSLGTSLKTQYF.

This rearrangement joins TRBV2 to TRBJ2-7. The CDR3 runs 11 residues. Germline CDR1 SNHLY, CDR2 FYNNEI. CDR3 sequence reads: CASRPIYEQYF.

The J gene is TRBJ2-1, the V gene TRBV9; TCRdb names TRBD2, which stays unverified in the absence of DNA. The CDR3 has 15 residues. Germline CDR1 reads SGDLS; CDR2 reads YYNGEE. CDR3 residues: CASSVSGGALDEQFF.

This chain links TRBV30 with TRBJ2-1; TCRdb's assignment of TRBD2 cannot be checked, as there is no DNA. Germline assignment: CDR1 GTSNPN and CDR2 SVGIG (reference sequence). This CDR3 spans 14 amino acids. CDR3 residues: CVLDRTSGLNEQFF.

This rearrangement joins TRBV24-1 to TRBJ2-1; TCRdb returns TRBD1, unconfirmable since there is no DNA. Germline V gene sequence: CDR1 KGHDR, CDR2 SFDVKD. The CDR3 covers 12 residues. Here the CDR3 reads CATSDPDREQFF.

The chain is built from TRBV5-1 and TRBJ1-2; TCRdb lists TRBD1, though no DNA is available to test this call. Germline V gives CDR1 SGHRS, CDR2 YFSETQ. The CDR3 covers 15 residues. The CDR3 loop reads CASVYDPSRGDGYTF.

The V and J genes are TRBV28 and TRBJ2-1; as DNA is missing, the TRBD2 call by TCRdb cannot be tested. The CDR3 extends over 16 amino acids. Germline V gene lookup returns CDR1 MDHEN and CDR2 SYDVKM. This CDR3 reads CASSLGGTSDYNEQFF. Drawing the rest from reference TRBV28 and TRBJ2-1, the complete variable domain is DVKVTQSSRYLVKRTGEKVFLECVQDMDHENMFWYRQDPGLGLRLIYFSYDVKMKEKGDIPEGYSVSREKKERFSLILESASTNQTSMYLCASSLGGTSDYNEQFFGPGTRLTVL.

The chain recombines TRBV28 with TRBJ2-3; checking the TCRdb D call of TRBD2 is not possible without DNA. The CDR3 is 15 amino acids. The germline V gene encodes CDR1 MDHEN and CDR2 SYDVKM. CDR3 residues: CASSSSGAQRDTQHF.

The rearrangement uses TRBV11-2 and TRBJ2-7. From germline, CDR1 is SGHAT and CDR2 FQNNGV. This CDR3 comprises 14 residues. CDR3 sequence: CASSSFRDSYEQYF.

The chain couples TRBV28 to TRBJ1-2; no DNA is available, so the TRBD1 call from TCRdb remains unchecked. Germline CDR1 is MDHEN and CDR2 is SYDVKM. The CDR3 covers 14 residues. This chain's CDR3 is CASSPRDTSYGYTF.

CDR3 loop: CASSPTYTGATNEKLFF. V usage is TRBV3-1 and J usage is TRBJ1-4; TCRdb's D call, TRBD1, is unchecked because there is no DNA. Germline V gene lookup returns CDR1 LGHDT and CDR2 YNNKEL (reference sequence). The CDR3 is made up of 17 amino acids.

The chain couples TRBV5-1 to TRBJ1-4. The CDR3 is 12 residues long. Germline values: CDR1 SGHRS, CDR2 YFSETQ. CDR3 in amino acids: CASSLGDYKLFF.

The chain joins TRBV12-3 or TRBV12-4 to TRBJ2-1; there is no DNA to check the TCRdb D call of TRBD2. This CDR3 has 14 residues. CDR3 loop: CASSFGAGDREQFF.

The chain has TRBV20-1 and TRBJ2-6. The CDR3 has 14 residues. Germline CDR1 DFQATT, CDR2 SNEGSKA (reference sequence). CDR3 loop: CSAGVDSGANVLTF.

J is TRBJ1-1 and V is TRBV7-3. The CDR3 runs to 14 residues. Per the germline V gene, CDR1 is SGHTA and CDR2 is FQGTGA. CDR3 protein: CASSLIAGVTEAFF.

The chain combines TRBV14 with TRBJ1-6; TCRdb names TRBD1, which stays unverified in the absence of DNA. Germline lookup yields CDR1 SGHDN and CDR2 FVKESK. The CDR3 is 13 amino acids. The CDR3 spells CASSAGLHSPLHF.

This chain joins TRBV7-2 and TRBJ2-7. Germline CDR1 reads SGHTA; CDR2 reads FQGNSA. The CDR3 runs to 12 residues. The CDR3 sequence is CASSTHSYEQYF. The full variable domain, rest sourced from reference TRBV7-2 and TRBJ2-7, is GAGVSQSPSNKVTEKGKDVELRCDPISGHTALYWYRQSLGQGLEFLIYFQGNSAPDKSGLPSDRFSAERTGGSVSTLTIQRTQQEDSAVYLCASSTHSYEQYFGPGTRLTVT.

The chain couples TRBV4-1 to TRBJ2-3; TCRdb proposes TRBD2, but this gene call is untestable without DNA. Germline V gives CDR1 MGHRA, CDR2 YSYEKL. The CDR3 has 17 amino acids. CDR3 protein: CASSQGVLAGGPDTQYF.

V gene TRBV5-1 combines with J gene TRBJ1-3; the D call of TRBD1 rests on TCRdb alone, since no DNA is present to check it. Germline-derived CDR1 and CDR2 are SGHRS and YFSETQ. CDR3 length equals 16 residues. CDR3 loop: CASSPGQLLSGNTIYF.

CDR3 amino acids: CASSAGAPNTEAFF. The chain carries TRBV25-1 and TRBJ1-1; TCRdb designates TRBD1, a call that cannot be tested without DNA. The CDR3 loop spans 14 amino acids. Germline V gives CDR1 MGHDK, CDR2 SYGVNS.

The chain recombines TRBV20-1 with TRBJ1-2; there is no DNA to check the TCRdb D call of TRBD1. Germline-derived CDR1 and CDR2 are DFQATT and SNEGSKA (reference sequence). This CDR3 contains 14 residues. CDR3 in amino acids: CSAHQGGTNYGYTF.

The rearrangement links TRBV20-1 to TRBJ2-1; TCRdb calls TRBD1, which cannot be checked without DNA. Per germline, CDR1 DFQATT and CDR2 SNEGSKA (reference sequence). This CDR3 has 12 residues. The CDR3 loop is CGGSSSYNEQFF.

The chain recombines TRBV18 with TRBJ1-2; the D gene TCRdb calls, TRBD1, cannot be checked with no DNA. Germline loops: CDR1 KGHSH, CDR2 LQKENI. The CDR3 has 15 amino acids. The chain's CDR3 is CASSPSGAPNYGYTF.

This chain links TRBV6-5 with TRBJ1-1; TCRdb designates TRBD1, a call that cannot be tested without DNA. The CDR3 is made up of 16 amino acids. The germline V gene has CDR1 MNHEY and CDR2 SVGAGI. The CDR3 sequence is CASSFGQGRANTEAFF.